Reported below is one TCR beta chain. These data belong to a study of T cell changes during pregnancy in multiple sclerosis. The CDR3 is 15 amino acids. The germline V gene has CDR1 MNHEY and CDR2 SMNVEV (reference sequence). V was clipped by 4 bases and J by 1 base; unmatched bases: 5. The assay was immunoSEQ multiplex PCR, and TCRdb's table has in-frame clones only and misses some. The data show tens of thousands of clones, roughly 90% seen once. This TCR derives from a female donor with multiple sclerosis, enrolled in a pregnancy study. The chain carries TRBV27 and TRBJ2-5, with 8 bases that match TRBD1. The sequencing used CD8+ T cells from peripheral blood mononuclear cells, collected before pregnancy. The DNA for the CDR3 is TGTGCCAGCAGTTCTGGACAGGGCACCCAAGAGACCCAGTACTTC. Encoded protein: CASSSGQGTQETQYF.